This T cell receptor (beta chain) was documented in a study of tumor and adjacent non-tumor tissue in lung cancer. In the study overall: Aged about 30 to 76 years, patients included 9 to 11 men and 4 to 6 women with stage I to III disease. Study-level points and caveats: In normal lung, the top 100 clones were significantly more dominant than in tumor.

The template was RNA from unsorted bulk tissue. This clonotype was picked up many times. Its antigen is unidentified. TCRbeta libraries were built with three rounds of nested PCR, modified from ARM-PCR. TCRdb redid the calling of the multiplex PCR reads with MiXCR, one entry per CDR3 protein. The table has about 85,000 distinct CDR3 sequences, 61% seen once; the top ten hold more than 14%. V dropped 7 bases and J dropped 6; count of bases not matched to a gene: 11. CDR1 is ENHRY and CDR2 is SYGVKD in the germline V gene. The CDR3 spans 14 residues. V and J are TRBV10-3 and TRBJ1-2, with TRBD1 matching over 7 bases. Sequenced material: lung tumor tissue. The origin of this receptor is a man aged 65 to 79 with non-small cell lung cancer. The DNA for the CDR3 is TGTGCCATCAAGGGGACAGACCGGGACGATGGCTACACCTTC. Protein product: CAIKGTDRDDGYTF.